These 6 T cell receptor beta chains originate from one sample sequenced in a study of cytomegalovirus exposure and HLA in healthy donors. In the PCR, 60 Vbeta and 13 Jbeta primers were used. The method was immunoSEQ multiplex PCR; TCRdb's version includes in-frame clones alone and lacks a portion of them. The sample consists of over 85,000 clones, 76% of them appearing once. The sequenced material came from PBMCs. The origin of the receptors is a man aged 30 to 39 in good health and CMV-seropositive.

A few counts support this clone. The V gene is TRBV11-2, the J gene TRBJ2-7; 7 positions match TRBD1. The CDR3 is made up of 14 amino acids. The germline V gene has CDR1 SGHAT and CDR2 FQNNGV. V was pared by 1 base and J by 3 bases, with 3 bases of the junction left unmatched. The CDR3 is CASSLGGQLYEQYF. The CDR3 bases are TGTGCCAGCAGCTTAGGGGGACAGCTCTACGAGCAGTACTTC.

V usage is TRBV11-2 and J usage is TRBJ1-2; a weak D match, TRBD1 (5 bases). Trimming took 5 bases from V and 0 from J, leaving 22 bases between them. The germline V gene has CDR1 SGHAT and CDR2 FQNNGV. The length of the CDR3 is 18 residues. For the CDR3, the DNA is TGTGCCAGCAGCGGAGTAGCCCGCGGGACGCTTGCTAACTATGGCTACACCTTC. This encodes CASSGVARGTLANYGYTF.

CDR3 nucleotide sequence: TGTGCCAGCAGCTTAGTCAGGGGTGAAGCTTTCTTT. Amino acid sequence: CASSLVRGEAFF. The rearrangement joins TRBV7-8 to TRBJ1-1; possibly TRBD1 for D (6 bases). This CDR3 spans 12 amino acids. The V end was cut by 1 base, the J end by 7 bases, with 7 bases between. CDR1 is SGHVS, CDR2 FQNEAQ, per germline.

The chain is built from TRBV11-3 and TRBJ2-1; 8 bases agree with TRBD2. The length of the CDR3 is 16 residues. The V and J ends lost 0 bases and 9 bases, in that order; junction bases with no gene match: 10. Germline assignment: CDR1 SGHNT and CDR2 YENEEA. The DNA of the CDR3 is TGTGCCAGCAGCTTAGAATGGTCCGGGGGGGCTGGTGAGCAGTTCTTC. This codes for CASSLEWSGGAGEQFF.

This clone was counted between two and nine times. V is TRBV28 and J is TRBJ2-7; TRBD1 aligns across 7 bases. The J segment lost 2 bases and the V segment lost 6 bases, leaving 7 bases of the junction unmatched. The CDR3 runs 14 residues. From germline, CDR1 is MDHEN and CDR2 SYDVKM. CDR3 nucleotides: TGTGCCAGCAGACCAACAGGGGCTACCTACGAGCAGTACTTC. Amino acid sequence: CASRPTGATYEQYF.

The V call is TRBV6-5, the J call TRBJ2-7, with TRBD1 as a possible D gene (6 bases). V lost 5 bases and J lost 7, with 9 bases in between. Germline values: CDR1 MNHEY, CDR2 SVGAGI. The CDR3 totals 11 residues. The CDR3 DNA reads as TGTGCCAGCAGTCCGGGACAAGAGCAGTACTTC. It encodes CASSPGQEQYF.